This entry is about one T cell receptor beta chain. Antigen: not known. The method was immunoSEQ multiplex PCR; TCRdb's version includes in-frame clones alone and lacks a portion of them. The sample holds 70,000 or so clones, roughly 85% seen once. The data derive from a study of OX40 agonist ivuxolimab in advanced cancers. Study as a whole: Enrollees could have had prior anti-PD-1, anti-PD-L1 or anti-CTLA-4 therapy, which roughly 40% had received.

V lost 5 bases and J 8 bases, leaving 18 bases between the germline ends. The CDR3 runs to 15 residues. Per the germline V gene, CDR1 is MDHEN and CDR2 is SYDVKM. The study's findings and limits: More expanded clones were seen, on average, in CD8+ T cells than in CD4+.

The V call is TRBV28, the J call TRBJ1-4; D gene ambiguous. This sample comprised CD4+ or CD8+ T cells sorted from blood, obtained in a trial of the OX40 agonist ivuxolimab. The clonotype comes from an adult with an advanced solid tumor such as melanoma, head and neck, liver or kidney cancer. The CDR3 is CASSPTGWDEEKLFF. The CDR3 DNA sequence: TGTGCCAGCAGTCCTACGGGTTGGGATGAAGAAAAACTGTTTTTT.